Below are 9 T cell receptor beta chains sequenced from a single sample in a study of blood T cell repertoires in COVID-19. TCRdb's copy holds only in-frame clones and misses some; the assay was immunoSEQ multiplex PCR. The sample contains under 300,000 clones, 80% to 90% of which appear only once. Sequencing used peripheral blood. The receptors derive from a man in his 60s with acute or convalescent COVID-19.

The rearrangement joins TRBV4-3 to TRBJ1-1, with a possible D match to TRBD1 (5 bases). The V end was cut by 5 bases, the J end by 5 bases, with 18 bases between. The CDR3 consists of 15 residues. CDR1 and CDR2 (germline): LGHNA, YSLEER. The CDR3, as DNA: TGCGCCAGCAGCGTCGTTATTGGGGCGAATACTGAAGCTTTCTTT. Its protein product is CASSVVIGANTEAFF.

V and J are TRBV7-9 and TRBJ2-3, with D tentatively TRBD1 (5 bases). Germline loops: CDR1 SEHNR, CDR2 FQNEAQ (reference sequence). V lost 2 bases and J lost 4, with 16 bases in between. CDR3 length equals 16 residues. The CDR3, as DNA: TGTGCCAGCAGCTTAATGGGCGGCAGGGCTGCAGATACGCAGTATTTT. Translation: CASSLMGGRAADTQYF.

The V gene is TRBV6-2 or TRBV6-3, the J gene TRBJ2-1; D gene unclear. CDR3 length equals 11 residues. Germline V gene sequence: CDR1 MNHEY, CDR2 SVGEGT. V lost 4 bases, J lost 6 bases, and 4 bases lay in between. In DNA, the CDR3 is TGTGCCAGCAGTTCAGGCAATGAGCAGTTCTTC. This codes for CASSSGNEQFF.

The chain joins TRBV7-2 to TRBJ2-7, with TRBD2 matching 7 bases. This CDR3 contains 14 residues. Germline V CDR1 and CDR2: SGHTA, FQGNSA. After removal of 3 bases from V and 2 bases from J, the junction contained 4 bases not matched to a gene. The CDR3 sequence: CASSLQLAPYEQYF. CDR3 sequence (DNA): TGTGCCAGCAGCTTGCAACTAGCGCCCTACGAGCAGTACTTC.

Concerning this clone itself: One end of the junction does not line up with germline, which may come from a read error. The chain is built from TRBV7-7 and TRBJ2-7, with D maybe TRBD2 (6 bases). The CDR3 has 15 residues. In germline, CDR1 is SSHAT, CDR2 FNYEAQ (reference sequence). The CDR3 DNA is TGTGCTAGCAGCCCCGGAGGGCCAAGCTCCTACGAGCAGTACTTC. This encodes CASSPGGPSSYEQYF.

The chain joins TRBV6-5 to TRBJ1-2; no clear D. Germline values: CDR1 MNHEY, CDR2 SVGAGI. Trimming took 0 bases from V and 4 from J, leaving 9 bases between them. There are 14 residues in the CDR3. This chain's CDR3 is CASSYSQLPYGYTF. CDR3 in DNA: TGTGCCAGCAGTTACTCCCAGTTACCCTATGGCTACACCTTC.

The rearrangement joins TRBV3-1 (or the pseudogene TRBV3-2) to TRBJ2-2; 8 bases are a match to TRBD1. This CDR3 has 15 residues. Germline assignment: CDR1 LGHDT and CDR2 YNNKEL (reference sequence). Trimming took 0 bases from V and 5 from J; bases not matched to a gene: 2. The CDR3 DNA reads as TGTGCCAGCAGCCAAGAAACAGGGGGGACCGGGGAGCTGTTTTTT. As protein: CASSQETGGTGELFF.

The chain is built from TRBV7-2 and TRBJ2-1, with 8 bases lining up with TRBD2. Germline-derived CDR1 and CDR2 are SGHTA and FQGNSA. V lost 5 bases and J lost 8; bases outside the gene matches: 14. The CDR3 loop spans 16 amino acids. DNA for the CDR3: TGTGCCAGCAGCCGGACTAGCAACATCATAAGATATGAGCAGTTCTTC. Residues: CASSRTSNIIRYEQFF.

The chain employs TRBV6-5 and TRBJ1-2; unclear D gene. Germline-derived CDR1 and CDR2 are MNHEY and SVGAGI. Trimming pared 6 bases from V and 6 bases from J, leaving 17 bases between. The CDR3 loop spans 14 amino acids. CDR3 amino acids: CASSAGINADGYTF. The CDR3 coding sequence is TGTGCCAGCAGCGCCGGAATAAACGCGGATGGCTACACCTTC.